Shown below are 23 T cell receptor beta chains from a single sample sequenced in a study of PD-1 blockade in classical Hodgkin lymphoma (dated by TCRdb to 2020 to 2021). The library came from the immunoSEQ multiplex PCR assay. TCRdb re-hosts the immuneACCESS table, in-frame sequences only. Its copies lack some clones; in the studies checked, an unresolved V gene accounts for under half of them, and the cause for the rest is not known. The sample table holds over 35,000 clones, of which around three quarters were seen once. In total, the top ten clones hold 22% of the sample. Explained via the paper, the time point label denotes: cycle 2 day 1 (C2D1) of nivolumab. Every trial patient had relapsed after autologous stem cell transplantation, and cohorts A, B and C differed in prior brentuximab vedotin exposure. Sequences were derived from peripheral blood mononuclear cells (PBMCs), sampled before the second cycle of nivolumab. These receptors were collected from a human donor with classical Hodgkin lymphoma.

This chain links TRBV4-2 with TRBJ2-3; 16 bases line up with TRBD2. V dropped 2 bases and J dropped 3; count of bases not matched to a gene: 8. CDR1 is LGHNA, CDR2 YNFKEQ, per germline. The CDR3 loop spans 19 amino acids. The CDR3 loop is CASSQLGTSGGAVTDTQYF. DNA for the CDR3: TGTGCCAGCAGCCAACTGGGGACTAGCGGGGGGGCCGTTACAGATACGCAGTATTTT.

The rearrangement uses TRBV11-1 and TRBJ2-1; D unclear. The CDR3 consists of 16 residues. Trimming pared 1 base from V and 3 bases from J, leaving 13 bases between. Per germline, CDR1 SGHAT and CDR2 FQDESV (reference sequence). The CDR3 loop reads CASSLGSTFLYNEQFF. CDR3 nucleotide sequence: TGTGCCAGCAGCTTAGGTTCTACATTCCTCTACAATGAGCAGTTCTTC.

Ten or more counts support this clone. Within the sample, other DNA sequences also encode this same CDR3. This chain joins TRBV30 and TRBJ1-1; the D is unclear. Trimming took 2 bases from V and 1 from J, leaving 11 bases between them. Germline CDR1 GTSNPN, CDR2 SVGIG (reference sequence). The CDR3 has 14 residues. The CDR3 bases are TGTGCCTGGAGTACGCAGACCCCGAACACTGAAGCTTTCTTT. Protein sequence: CAWSTQTPNTEAFF.

This chain connects TRBV4-3 to TRBJ1-6; D is ambiguous. The CDR3 runs to 17 residues. Between the trimmed V and J ends, which lost 0 bases and 3 bases, there was a span of 12 bases. Germline loops: CDR1 LGHNA, CDR2 YSLEER. CDR3 bases: TGCGCCAGCAGCCAAGAACGACACGACGTCTATAATTCACCCCTCCACTTT. It yields the protein CASSQERHDVYNSPLHF.

This chain links TRBV6-1 with TRBJ2-7, with D possibly TRBD1 on 6 matching bases. Germline CDR1 MNHNS, CDR2 SASEGT. CDR3 length equals 13 residues. V shed 5 bases and J shed 2 bases, with 10 bases lying between them. Here the CDR3 DNA reads TGTGCCAGCAGTTCCACAGGGACCTACGAGCAGTACTTC. It codes for CASSSTGTYEQYF.

The chain recombines TRBV14 with TRBJ2-1; TRBD2 might be the D (9 bases). V lost 4 bases, J lost 4 bases, and 32 bases lay in between. The CDR3 is 21 residues long. CDR1 and CDR2 from the germline V gene are SGHDN and FVKESK. Here the CDR3 reads CASSPIHNRGESSGVYNEQFF. CDR3 coding DNA: TGTGCCAGCAGCCCAATACACAACAGGGGGGAGTCTAGCGGGGTATACAATGAGCAGTTCTTC. Variable domain in full (rest from reference TRBV14 and TRBJ2-1): EAGVTQFPSHSVIEKGQTVTLRCDPISGHDNLYWYRRVMGKEIKFLLHFVKESKQDESGMPNNRFLAERTGGTYSTLKVQPAELEDSGVYFCASSPIHNRGESSGVYNEQFFGPGTRLTVL.

CDR3 loop: CASTRQGATGELFF. In DNA, the CDR3 is TGTGCCAGCACGAGACAGGGGGCCACCGGGGAGCTGTTTTTT. The V and J genes are TRBV7-9 and TRBJ2-2; 10 nucleotides agree with TRBD1. Per the germline V gene, CDR1 is SEHNR and CDR2 is FQNEAQ (reference sequence). This CDR3 region has 14 residues. With 7 bases clipped from V and 4 bases from J, the junction kept 3 bases outside the gene matches.

The chain employs TRBV7-9 and TRBJ1-5; 7 bases are a match to TRBD1. The CDR3 consists of 13 residues. Germline V gene sequence: CDR1 SEHNR, CDR2 FQNEAQ (reference sequence). The trim removed 5 bases at V and 4 bases at J, leaving 2 bases unmatched. For the CDR3, the DNA is TGTGCCAGCAGCCCAGGGGGGAATCAGCCCCAGCATTTT. Protein: CASSPGGNQPQHF.

The V and J genes are TRBV4-2 and TRBJ1-2; no firm D call. This CDR3 has 17 residues. Trimming stripped 0 bases from V and 3 bases from J, with 17 bases between. CDR1 is LGHNA, CDR2 YNFKEQ, per germline. The CDR3 nucleotides are TGTGCCAGCAGCCAAGATATCCCCCGGTTAGGTTACTATGGCTACACCTTC. This sequence encodes CASSQDIPRLGYYGYTF.

This chain uses TRBV6-6 with TRBJ2-2; TRBD1 matches 8 bases. V was clipped by 2 bases and J by 6 bases; unmatched bases: 2. This CDR3 has 14 amino acids. Germline V gives CDR1 MNHNY, CDR2 SVGAGI (reference sequence). CDR3 protein: CASSYRQGSGELFF. The CDR3 nucleotides are TGTGCCAGCAGTTACCGACAGGGGTCCGGGGAGCTGTTTTTT.

V is TRBV30 and J is TRBJ2-7, with 7 bases that match TRBD1. The CDR3 totals 12 residues. V was pared by 4 bases and J by 11 bases, with 11 bases of the junction left unmatched. Germline values: CDR1 GTSNPN, CDR2 SVGIG (reference sequence). CDR3: CAWNLKQGLEYF. In DNA form, the CDR3 reads TGTGCCTGGAACTTAAAACAGGGGCTGGAGTACTTC. Supplemented by reference TRBV30 and TRBJ2-7, the full variable domain reads SQTIHQWPATLVQPVGSPLSLECTVEGTSNPNLYWYRQAAGRGLQLLFYSVGIGQISSEVPQNLSASRPQDRQFILSSKKLLLSDSGFYLCAWNLKQGLEYFGPGTRLTVT.

This chain links TRBV4-3 with TRBJ2-6; D is unresolved. V was clipped by 0 bases and J by 2 bases, with 14 bases between them. The CDR3 is 18 residues long. Germline V lookup: CDR1 LGHNA, CDR2 YSLEER. The CDR3 loop reads CASSQDYEGPPGANVLTF. CDR3 nucleotide sequence: TGCGCCAGCAGCCAAGATTACGAAGGACCCCCTGGGGCCAACGTCCTGACTTTC.

This clone was counted a single time. V is TRBV4-2 and J is TRBJ1-1; possibly TRBD1 for D (6 bases). V gave up 1 base and J gave up 0 bases, with 12 bases separating them. The CDR3 extends over 16 amino acids. From germline, CDR1 is LGHNA and CDR2 YNFKEQ. The CDR3 loop is CASSQAGALMNTEAFF. The CDR3 DNA reads as TGTGCCAGCAGCCAAGCAGGGGCCCTCATGAACACTGAAGCTTTCTTT.

The rearrangement joins TRBV7-3 to TRBJ2-3, with 8 bases fitting TRBD2. CDR3 length: 16 residues. Germline assignment: CDR1 SGHTA and CDR2 FQGTGA. J gave up 3 bases and V 3 bases, and 8 bases lay outside the gene matches. CDR3 amino acids: CASSFSGTRGTDTQYF. CDR3 coding DNA: TGTGCCAGCAGCTTTTCCGGGACTAGGGGGACAGATACGCAGTATTTT.

The genes are TRBV7-9 and TRBJ2-4, with 9 bases that match TRBD2. The CDR3 runs 19 residues. The germline V gene has CDR1 SEHNR and CDR2 FQNEAQ (reference sequence). The ends lost 3 bases at V and 1 base at J; junction bases unmatched: 13. The CDR3 region has the DNA TGTGCCAGCAGCTTGAACCTAGCGGGAAGGGGGGAGGCCAAAAACATTCAGTACTTC. Translated: CASSLNLAGRGEAKNIQYF.

The rearrangement links TRBV30 to TRBJ1-5; TRBD1 matches at 7 bases. The ends lost 5 bases at V and 2 bases at J; junction bases unmatched: 9. The CDR3 runs to 15 residues. Germline V gene sequence: CDR1 GTSNPN, CDR2 SVGIG (reference sequence). The CDR3 loop is CAWSTGVVGNQPQHF. The CDR3 nucleotides are TGTGCCTGGTCAACAGGGGTGGTTGGCAATCAGCCCCAGCATTTT.

The chain links TRBV11-3 to TRBJ2-7; 10 nucleotides match TRBD2. The germline V gene encodes CDR1 SGHNT and CDR2 YENEEA. This CDR3 is built from 15 residues. V was clipped by 5 bases and J by 4 bases; unmatched bases: 8. CDR3 protein: CASSPRTSGGYEQYF. For the CDR3, the DNA is TGTGCCAGCAGCCCCCGGACTAGCGGTGGGTACGAGCAGTACTTC.

The chain links TRBV6-5 to TRBJ1-1; a weak D match, TRBD1 (5 bases). Germline V gene lookup returns CDR1 MNHEY and CDR2 SVGAGI. V shed 4 bases and J shed 8 bases, with 17 bases lying between them. The CDR3 runs 14 residues. The CDR3 here is CASSFTGTGVEAFF. CDR3 nucleotides: TGTGCCAGCAGTTTCACCGGGACGGGGGTGGAAGCTTTCTTT.

A few counts support this clone. The V and J genes are TRBV4-1 and TRBJ2-1; weak D call: TRBD1 (5 bases). CDR1 and CDR2 (germline): MGHRA, YSYEKL. Trimming stripped 4 bases from V and 7 bases from J, with 17 bases between. This CDR3 region has 15 residues. CDR3 nucleotide sequence: TGCGCCAGCAGCCTCGCAGGTGTCTACAGGAATGAGCAGTTCTTC. This translates into CASSLAGVYRNEQFF.

The chain uses TRBV7-2 and TRBJ1-3; 9 bases line up with TRBD1. This CDR3 has 18 residues. Germline CDR1 SGHTA, CDR2 FQGNSA. With V trimmed by 3 bases and J by 2 bases, 11 bases remained unmatched. The CDR3 loop reads CASSLFATGGRTGNTIYF. CDR3 sequence (DNA): TGTGCCAGCAGCTTGTTTGCTACAGGGGGCAGGACTGGAAACACCATATATTTT. Full variable domain (rest looked up from reference TRBV7-2 and TRBJ1-3): GAGVSQSPSNKVTEKGKDVELRCDPISGHTALYWYRQSLGQGLEFLIYFQGNSAPDKSGLPSDRFSAERTGGSVSTLTIQRTQQEDSAVYLCASSLFATGGRTGNTIYFGEGSWLTVV.

The rearrangement links TRBV28 to TRBJ2-3; 8 nucleotides match TRBD1. The V gene's germline CDR1 is MDHEN and CDR2 SYDVKM. Germline trimming cut 6 bases from V and 4 bases from J; bases unmatched to any gene: 6. The CDR3 contains 14 residues. The CDR3 is CASSTPGGADTQYF. The CDR3 bases are TGTGCCAGCAGCACTCCAGGGGGCGCAGATACGCAGTATTTT.

This clone was found once. This chain joins TRBV15 and TRBJ1-2, with D possibly being TRBD1 (5 bases). The CDR3 sequence is 13 residues long. Trimming stripped 3 bases from V and 3 bases from J, with 8 bases between. CDR1 and CDR2 (germline): LNHNV, YYDKDF (reference sequence). The CDR3: CATSRTEYYGYTF. The CDR3 DNA follows: TGTGCCACCAGCAGGACAGAATACTATGGCTACACCTTC. Looking up the rest from reference TRBV15 and TRBJ1-2 gives the full variable domain: DAMVIQNPRYQVTQFGKPVTLSCSQTLNHNVMYWYQQKSSQAPKLLFHYYDKDFNNEADTPDNFQSRRPNTSFCFLDIRSPGLGDTAMYLCATSRTEYYGYTFGSGTRLTVV.

The V gene is TRBV9, the J gene TRBJ2-7; weak D call: TRBD1 (5 bases). Per the germline V gene, CDR1 is SGDLS and CDR2 is YYNGEE. The CDR3 spans 15 residues. Trimming took off 4 bases at V and 1 base at J, with 15 bases between the two ends. Written as DNA, the CDR3 is TGTGCCAGCAGCCCGAGGCAGGGCAGATCCTACGAGCAGTACTTC. This sequence encodes CASSPRQGRSYEQYF. The variable domain in full, completed from reference TRBV9 and TRBJ2-7, reads DSGVTQTPKHLITATGQRVTLRCSPRSGDLSVYWYQQSLDQGLQFLIQYYNGEERAKGNILERFSAQQFPDLHSELNLSSLELGDSALYFCASSPRQGRSYEQYFGPGTRLTVT.